This paragraph reports one T cell receptor beta chain. Its antigen is undetermined. The data originate from a study of shared clonotypes between healthy human individuals. When replicate PCRs were run on sorted subsets, they used 150 to 200 ng DNA, around 33,000 T cell genomes. The method was immunoSEQ multiplex PCR; TCRdb's version includes in-frame clones alone and lacks a portion of them. The sample has about 680,000 clones; about 92% are singletons. Study-wide results and caveats: Rarefaction showed that sequencing of sorted subsets was incomplete (despite large depth).

Trimming removed 7 bases from V and 4 bases from J, with 16 bases in between. Germline V CDR1 and CDR2: LNHDA, SQIVND (reference sequence). The length of the CDR3 is 15 residues. CD45RO-negative cells were positively selected for CCR7, leaving out terminally differentiated effector memory CD45RA+ cells. This clonotype was sampled from a man aged 25 to 40 in good health. Specimen: naive CD8+ T cells sorted from blood. This sequence joins TRBV19 and TRBJ1-4; D call uncertain. CDR3 region: CASTLTPRGNEKLFF. Written as DNA, the CDR3 is TGTGCCAGTACCCTCACCCCAAGAGGTAATGAAAAACTGTTTTTT.